Listed below are T cell receptor beta chains from one sample, sequenced in a study of T cells after yellow fever vaccination. TCRdb called the 5' RACE reads again in MiXCR, with one record for every CDR3 protein. The data show 250,000 to 400,000 distinct CDR3 sequences, with approximately 4.5% seen just once and roughly 19% held by the top ten. The sequences come from PBMCs, collected 15 days after the yellow fever booster vaccination. The receptor set was obtained from a man between 18 and 29 years old who received the YFV17D yellow fever vaccine. CDR3s leave out the opening cysteine and the closing phenylalanine or tryptophan.

v_call	j_call	cdr3_aa
TRBV3-1	TRBJ2-3	ASSQREMPQY
TRBV20-1	TRBJ1-1	SARPGRGSEAF
TRBV5-4	TRBJ2-3	ASSLDQRGTDTQY
TRBV6-6	TRBJ2-7	ASSDGTSGNYEQY
TRBV20-1	TRBJ1-5	SAREQGAGFLNQPQH
TRBV6-6	TRBJ1-5	ASREGTYSNQPQH
TRBV7-2	TRBJ1-4	ASSLIWGGEKLF
TRBV7-8	TRBJ1-5	ASSREGGLRNQPQH
TRBV5-1	TRBJ2-2	ASSLKVPGELF
TRBV4-1	TRBJ2-5	ASSQWVEEETQY
TRBV5-4	TRBJ2-7	ASSRRGPYEQY
TRBV4-3	.	ASSQSLAGGQLETQY
TRBV7-3	TRBJ1-1	ASSLAPGQGGPEAF
TRBV7-6	TRBJ2-3	ASSSPGLAGGPPADSTDTQY
TRBV28	TRBJ2-3	ASKPNPGTPSTDTQY
TRBV7-2	TRBJ2-3	ASSFVAGGPGDTQY
TRBV6-5	TRBJ2-5	ASSYGEQGEEETQY
TRBV4-3	TRBJ1-6	ASSHRITGRNSPLH
TRBV6-5	TRBJ1-1	ASTRFLDSEAF
TRBV10-3	TRBJ2-1	AISESGGRSYEQF
TRBV15	TRBJ2-1	ATSTTAGTGGEIEF